The 20 T cell receptor beta chains below were found in one sample sequenced in a study of OX40 agonist ivuxolimab in advanced cancers. Repertoires were generated with immunoSEQ multiplex PCR, while TCRdb's copy carries only in-frame clones and drops some. The repertoire holds some 30,000 clones, approximately 85% seen once, with under 30% in the top ten. The sample here was CD4+ or CD8+ T cells sorted from blood, taken in a trial of the OX40 agonist ivuxolimab. The origin of the receptors is an adult with an advanced solid tumor such as melanoma, head and neck, liver or kidney cancer.

The chain links TRBV4-1 to TRBJ2-4, with a weak D call TRBD2 (5 bases). Trimming took off 4 bases at V and 8 bases at J, with 15 bases between the two ends. The CDR3 contains 14 residues. Germline V gene lookup returns CDR1 MGHRA and CDR2 YSYEKL. CDR3 protein: CASSPRVPGDIQYF. CDR3 sequence (DNA): TGCGCCAGCAGCCCCCGGGTCCCCGGGGACATTCAGTACTTC.

The V call is TRBV6-5, the J call TRBJ1-3; D is undetermined. V was shortened by 7 bases and J by 0 bases, with 13 bases between the two germline ends. Germline assignment: CDR1 MNHEY and CDR2 SVGAGI. The CDR3 sequence is 15 residues long. This chain's CDR3 is CASNPDGSSGNTIYF. CDR3 sequence (DNA): TGTGCCAGCAACCCGGACGGGAGCTCTGGAAACACCATATATTTT.

The count of this clone is one. V usage is TRBV4-1 and J usage is TRBJ2-7; 8 bases agree with TRBD1. The CDR3 contains 14 residues. V was clipped by 0 bases and J by 12 bases; unmatched bases: 10. Germline lookup yields CDR1 MGHRA and CDR2 YSYEKL. The CDR3 is CASSQDGTGQGWYF. CDR3 in DNA: TGCGCCAGCAGCCAAGATGGGACAGGCCAAGGCTGGTACTTC.

The chain links TRBV7-9 to TRBJ1-2, with TRBD1 identical over 9 bases. This CDR3 region has 16 residues. The V gene's germline CDR1 is SEHNR and CDR2 FQNEAQ (reference sequence). Germline trimming cut 4 bases from V and 4 bases from J; bases unmatched to any gene: 10. CDR3 DNA sequence: TGTGCCAGCAGCTATGAATGGGACAGGGCGGGCTATGGCTACACCTTC. Amino acids: CASSYEWDRAGYGYTF.

This chain uses TRBV5-5 with TRBJ2-7, with D possibly TRBD1 on 6 matching bases. This CDR3 has 14 residues. V lost 5 bases, J lost 2 bases, and 14 bases lay in between. Germline V gene data show CDR1 as SGHKS and CDR2 as YYEKEE (reference sequence). The CDR3 sequence is CASRPFQGTYEQYF. DNA of the CDR3: TGTGCCAGCAGGCCATTTCAGGGGACCTACGAGCAGTACTTC.

The rearrangement uses TRBV7-9 and TRBJ1-3; D is unresolved. Per the germline V gene, CDR1 is SEHNR and CDR2 is FQNEAQ (reference sequence). This CDR3 is 12 amino acids long. Deletions cut 5 bases from V and 11 bases from J, with 13 bases between. CDR3 residues: CASSHHFAAIYF. The CDR3 nucleotides are TGTGCCAGCAGCCACCACTTTGCGGCCATATATTTT.

The chain links TRBV5-6 to TRBJ1-1, with D hard to call. With 5 bases removed from V and 7 bases from J, the gap between germline ends came to 12 bases. Germline CDR1 and CDR2: SGHDT and YYEEEE. CDR3 length: 12 amino acids. In DNA, the CDR3 is TGTGCCAGCAGAAACCAAGGAGTTGAAGCTTTCTTT. This sequence encodes CASRNQGVEAFF.

The rearrangement uses TRBV19 and TRBJ2-5; unclear D gene. V shed 5 bases and J shed 5 bases, with 6 bases lying between them. The germline CDR1 and CDR2 sequences are LNHDA and SQIVND (reference sequence). The CDR3 has 11 residues. In nucleotides, the CDR3 is TGTGCCAGTAGTCAGGCGGAGACCCAGTACTTC. Protein product: CASSQAETQYF. The entire variable domain, with the rest obtained from reference TRBV19 and TRBJ2-5, is as follows: DGGITQSPKYLFRKEGQNVTLSCEQNLNHDAMYWYRQDPGQGLRLIYYSQIVNDFQKGDIAEGYSVSREKKESFPLTVTSAQKNPTAFYLCASSQAETQYFGPGTRLLVL.

V gene TRBV7-2 combines with J gene TRBJ2-7; 8 nucleotides line up with TRBD1. CDR3 length equals 14 residues. CDR1 is SGHTA, CDR2 FQGNSA, per germline. Trimming at V came to 5 bases and at J to 4 bases, leaving 7 bases not matched to a gene. CDR3 DNA: TGTGCCAGCAGCCCCGGACAGGGTCCTTACGAGCAGTACTTC. Its protein is CASSPGQGPYEQYF.

J is TRBJ2-7 and V is TRBV13; D is ambiguous. Germline CDR1 PRHDT, CDR2 FYEKMQ (reference sequence). The CDR3 loop spans 14 amino acids. V gave up 4 bases and J gave up 2 bases, with 12 bases separating them. The CDR3 spells CASSSQRATYEQYF. The CDR3, as DNA: TGTGCCAGCAGCTCCCAACGCGCCACCTACGAGCAGTACTTC.

The gene calls are TRBV9 and TRBJ2-1; 7 nucleotides line up with TRBD1. CDR1 SGDLS and CDR2 YYNGEE come from the germline V gene. Trimming at V came to 7 bases and at J to 2 bases, leaving 12 bases not matched to a gene. The CDR3 covers 16 residues. CDR3 sequence reads: CASALDRDNPYNEQFF. In DNA form, the CDR3 reads TGTGCCAGCGCCCTAGACAGGGACAATCCCTACAATGAGCAGTTCTTC.

This sequence joins TRBV7-9 and TRBJ2-4; the D is unclear. The germline CDR1 and CDR2 sequences are SEHNR and FQNEAQ (reference sequence). Trimming took 3 bases from V and 4 from J, leaving 10 bases between them. This CDR3 spans 14 amino acids. CDR3 in DNA: TGTGCCAGCAGCTTGGTGGACGGAAAAAACATTCAGTACTTC. This codes for CASSLVDGKNIQYF.

The chain has TRBV28 and TRBJ1-6; TRBD1 matches at 11 bases. The V segment lost 6 bases and the J segment 9 bases; nucleotides outside the gene matches: 4. Germline CDR1 reads MDHEN; CDR2 reads SYDVKM. The CDR3 covers 14 residues. DNA of the CDR3: TGTGCCAGCAGCTATGGGACAGGGGGTTCACCCCTCCACTTT. It is translated as CASSYGTGGSPLHF.

J is TRBJ2-5 and V is TRBV7-8; 13 positions match TRBD2. From germline, CDR1 is SGHVS and CDR2 FQNEAQ. This CDR3 spans 20 amino acids. Trimming cost V 2 bases and J 5 bases; bases outside gene matches: 17. CDR3 in DNA: TGTGCCAGCAGCTTACCCCCCGGACTAGCGGGAGTTGGAGAAGAGGAGACCCAGTACTTC. Translation gives CASSLPPGLAGVGEEETQYF.

The J gene is TRBJ1-2, the V gene TRBV11-1, with 8 positions matching TRBD1. The germline V gene has CDR1 SGHAT and CDR2 FQDESV (reference sequence). The CDR3 totals 15 residues. V lost 3 bases and J lost 4; bases outside the gene matches: 7. Written as DNA, the CDR3 is TGTGCCAGCAGCTTCGCCCAGGGGGCGAGCTATGGCTACACCTTC. Translated, it gives CASSFAQGASYGYTF.

The chain has TRBV5-6 and TRBJ1-1, with D perhaps matching TRBD1 (6 bases). The CDR3 sequence is 16 residues long. Trimming pared 3 bases from V and 1 base from J, leaving 16 bases between. Germline loops: CDR1 SGHDT, CDR2 YYEEEE. CDR3 loop: CASSSFYRDTNTEAFF. In DNA form, the CDR3 reads TGTGCCAGCAGCTCTTTCTACAGGGATACGAACACTGAAGCTTTCTTT. Full variable domain (missing parts from reference TRBV5-6 and TRBJ1-1): DAGVTQSPTHLIKTRGQQVTLRCSPKSGHDTVSWYQQALGQGPQFIFQYYEEEERQRGNFPDRFSGHQFPNYSSELNVNALLLGDSALYLCASSSFYRDTNTEAFFGQGTRLTVV.

The V gene is TRBV15, the J gene TRBJ2-1; 8 bases map to TRBD2. The CDR3 is 13 residues long. V lost 6 bases to trimming and J lost 6 bases; unmatched junction nucleotides: 4. Germline V gives CDR1 LNHNV, CDR2 YYDKDF (reference sequence). The CDR3 reads CATRIAGFNEQFF. CDR3 in DNA: TGTGCCACCAGGATAGCGGGATTCAATGAGCAGTTCTTC.

The V gene is TRBV29-1, the J gene TRBJ2-6; D unresolved. V shed 4 bases and J shed 3 bases, with 7 bases lying between them. The V gene's germline CDR1 is SQVTM and CDR2 ANQGSEA. The CDR3 covers 13 residues. The CDR3 nucleotides are TGCAGCGTTGGTTGGGTTGGGGCCAACGTCCTGACTTTC. Protein sequence: CSVGWVGANVLTF.

The chain links TRBV29-1 to TRBJ2-1; TRBD2 is a possible D gene (6 bases). Trimming took off 7 bases at V and 3 bases at J, with 7 bases between the two ends. This CDR3 spans 11 amino acids. From germline, CDR1 is SQVTM and CDR2 ANQGSEA. The CDR3 spells CSATSYNEQFF. DNA of the CDR3: TGCAGCGCGACTAGCTACAATGAGCAGTTCTTC.

The chain carries TRBV25-1 and TRBJ2-2; possible D gene TRBD1, 6 bases. The ends were cut back, 1 base at V and 5 bases at J, with 8 bases in the middle. The CDR3 sequence is 14 residues long. CDR1 MGHDK and CDR2 SYGVNS come from the germline V gene. In nucleotides, the CDR3 is TGTGCCAGCAGTGAATTAGGGGGTACCGGGGAGCTGTTTTTT. Its protein is CASSELGGTGELFF.